This TCR beta chain was recorded in a study of OX40 agonist ivuxolimab in advanced cancers. Study-level findings and limits: Not determined was the antigen specificity of the expanded peripheral T cells. Among some nonresponders, normalized T-cell clonal expansion was also low. Among the lowest peripheral clonal expansion occurred in 0.1-3.0 mg/kg partial responders.

Cycle 7 day 1, cycle 4 day 1, and baseline were the timepoints at which blood was sampled. Repertoires were generated with immunoSEQ multiplex PCR, while TCRdb's copy carries only in-frame clones and drops some. The table has more than 60,000 clones, roughly nine tenths seen once. The CDR3 runs 15 residues. V was clipped by 9 bases and J by 5 bases; unmatched bases: 10. CDR1 and CDR2 (germline): LNHDA, SQIVND (reference sequence). Details on this clone: Its matching antigen is unknown.

The material was CD4+ or CD8+ T cells sorted from blood, obtained in a trial of the OX40 agonist ivuxolimab. The rearrangement uses TRBV19 and TRBJ2-1; TRBD2 aligns across 10 bases. The TCR was taken from an adult with an advanced solid tumor such as melanoma, head and neck, liver or kidney cancer. The CDR3 nucleotides are TGTGCCAGCACAATCAGCGGGAGGGTAAACAATGAGCAGTTCTTC. This translates into CASTISGRVNNEQFF.